This TCR beta chain was retrieved from a study of cytomegalovirus exposure and HLA in healthy donors. Vbeta (60) and Jbeta (13) primers were used in the PCR. Some clones are missing from TCRdb's copy, which holds only in-frame ones; the method was immunoSEQ multiplex PCR. The sample lists about 45,000 clones, 51% occurring once. Study conclusions and caveats: Data from an earlier analysis indicated that most TCR beta V segments were productive either about 87% or about 30% of the time. Presence/absence comparisons presumed near-even sequencing depth among donors.

V was shortened by 4 bases and J by 6 bases, with 15 bases between the two germline ends. The CDR3 sequence is 14 residues long. Germline CDR1 SGHVS, CDR2 FQNEAQ. For this clone: Its antigen is unknown.

These donors counted as nominally healthy when sampled, but unrecorded immune exposures were likely. V and J are TRBV7-8 and TRBJ1-1; D gene uncertain. Sequencing was done on a sample of PBMCs. The sequence was obtained from a man aged 60 to 75 in good health and CMV-seronegative. Here the CDR3 reads CASSSREGAPEAFF. Here the CDR3 DNA reads TGTGCCAGCAGCTCCCGAGAGGGAGCTCCTGAAGCTTTCTTT.